A single sample gave rise to the 25 T cell receptor beta chains below, sequenced in a study of blood T cells in healthy people across ages. Primers used in a second PCR of roughly 6 to 11 cycles were a sample-barcoded 5' primer and a J-beta primer mix. One entry per CDR3 protein, called by TCRdb with MiXCR from the 5' RACE reads. Here the sample spans approximately 730,000 distinct CDR3 sequences, about 42% being singletons. The source material was blood. These receptors were taken from a woman aged 55-75 years in good health.

This chain uses TRBV20-1 with TRBJ1-2; D is perhaps TRBD1 (6 bases). This CDR3 contains 13 residues. Per the germline V gene, CDR1 is DFQATT and CDR2 is SNEGSKA (reference sequence). V lost 3 bases, J lost 5 bases, and 13 bases lay in between. Written as DNA, the CDR3 is TGCAGTGCTAGGGGGGACACGCGTTATGGCTACACCTTC. Protein product: CSARGDTRYGYTF.

This clonotype was detected only a few times. The chain recombines TRBV7-3 with TRBJ2-1, with D possibly being TRBD1 (5 bases). Between the trimmed V and J ends, which lost 0 bases and 4 bases, there was a span of 13 bases. The CDR3 spans 16 residues. Germline loops: CDR1 SGHTA, CDR2 FQGTGA. The CDR3 coding sequence is TGTGCCAGCAGCTTAACCTTTTATGACAGTTACAATGAGCAGTTCTTC. As protein: CASSLTFYDSYNEQFF.

The sample holds one count of this clonotype. CDR3 amino acids: CSVDSNYGYTF. The CDR3 DNA sequence: TGCAGCGTTGATAGTAACTATGGCTACACCTTC. J is TRBJ1-2 and V is TRBV29-1, with D hard to call. Germline V gene sequence: CDR1 SQVTM, CDR2 ANQGSEA. The CDR3 totals 11 residues. The V end lost 3 bases, the J end lost 1 base, and 3 bases lay between the germline ends.

This chain joins TRBV12-3 or TRBV12-4 and TRBJ2-3; D unclear. The CDR3 is 12 residues long. Between the trimmed V and J ends, which lost 6 bases and 2 bases, there was a span of 6 bases. The CDR3 DNA follows: TGTGCCAGCAGAGGTAACACAGATACGCAGTATTTT. It codes for CASRGNTDTQYF.

Notes on this clonotype: A single base separates this from a much larger clone, so it may be a read error. The chain has TRBV10-3 and TRBJ2-7; 13 bases align to TRBD2. V lost 7 bases, J lost 3 bases, and 6 bases stayed unmatched. Germline-derived CDR1 and CDR2 are ENHRY and SYGVKD. CDR3 length equals 15 residues. The CDR3, as DNA: TGTGCCATCACCTTCCGGACTAGCGGGGGCTACGAGCAGTACTTC. This codes for CAITFRTSGGYEQYF.

The table lists this clonotype with a few counts. The chain recombines TRBV12-3 or TRBV12-4 with TRBJ2-1, with D unclear. The J call could be wrong; TRBJ2-7 is a better fit for the DNA end. The length of the CDR3 is 18 residues. As DNA, the CDR3 is TGTGCCAGCAGTTTAGTACAATCTCACGAGTGGACCTACAATGAGCAGTACTTC. It codes for CASSLVQSHEWTYNEQYF.

This chain connects TRBV5-1 to TRBJ2-4, with D unclear. The DNA matches TRBJ2-5 better at its end, which makes the J call doubtful. The CDR3 spans 14 residues. From germline, CDR1 is SGHRS and CDR2 YFSETQ. The CDR3 DNA sequence: TGCGCCAGCAGCTTGGAGACATTTTTTGAGACCCAGTACTTC. Amino acid sequence: CASSLETFFETQYF.

This clonotype was counted between two and nine times. V usage is TRBV18 and J usage is TRBJ2-4; D possibly uses TRBD1 or TRBD2 (5 bases each). The germline V gene has CDR1 KGHSH and CDR2 LQKENI. V was cut by 2 bases and J by 9 bases, with 14 bases left in between. The CDR3 is 14 residues long. The CDR3: CASSPGGFASIQYF. CDR3 DNA: TGTGCCAGCTCACCAGGGGGTTTTGCGAGCATTCAGTACTTC.

The V and J genes are TRBV4-2 and TRBJ2-4; TRBD2 matches at 7 bases. Germline V gene sequence: CDR1 LGHNA, CDR2 YNFKEQ. The CDR3 is made up of 15 amino acids. The V segment lost 3 bases and the J segment 7 bases; nucleotides outside the gene matches: 9. CDR3 residues: CASSQEWGGGNIQYF. CDR3 in DNA: TGTGCCAGCAGCCAGGAGTGGGGGGGAGGGAACATTCAGTACTTC.

The table lists this clonotype with a count of one. J is TRBJ1-5 and V is TRBV5-1, with 7 bases that match TRBD1. The CDR3 runs 15 residues. After removal of 0 bases from V and 3 bases from J, the junction contained 3 bases not matched to a gene. Germline assignment: CDR1 SGHRS and CDR2 YFSETQ. CDR3 sequence reads: CASSLEGAPNQPQHF. The CDR3 DNA is TGCGCCAGCAGCTTGGAGGGGGCCCCCAATCAGCCCCAGCATTTT.

This chain links TRBV29-1 with TRBJ2-5; 10 nucleotides match TRBD2. The CDR3 runs 13 residues. Trimming removed 6 bases from V and 5 bases from J; junction bases left unmatched: 6. CDR1 is SQVTM, CDR2 ANQGSEA, per germline. CDR3 coding DNA: TGCAGCGTCGGAGCGGGAGGGTTGGAGACCCAGTACTTC. This gives the protein CSVGAGGLETQYF.

The chain has TRBV7-9 and TRBJ1-2; D ambiguous. V was trimmed by 1 base and J by 2 bases, leaving 8 bases between them. CDR3 length equals 14 residues. The germline V gene has CDR1 SEHNR and CDR2 FQNEAQ (reference sequence). The DNA for the CDR3 is TGTGCCAGCAGCTTAGGCAGGCACAACTATGGCTACACCTTC. Residues: CASSLGRHNYGYTF.

This rearrangement joins TRBV28 to TRBJ2-1, with 7 bases fitting TRBD1. V lost 6 bases and J lost 6; bases outside the gene matches: 5. The CDR3 covers 13 residues. Germline V gene data show CDR1 as MDHEN and CDR2 as SYDVKM. DNA for the CDR3: TGTGCCAGCAGGAGAGACAGGGTCAATGAGCAGTTCTTC. Its protein product is CASRRDRVNEQFF.

In this sample, this clonotype turned up a few times. The chain is built from TRBV7-2 and TRBJ2-1, with D perhaps TRBD2 (6 bases). The CDR3 has 15 residues. The germline CDR1 and CDR2 sequences are SGHTA and FQGNSA. V was cut by 5 bases and J by 2 bases, with 13 bases left in between. The CDR3 nucleotides read TGTGCCAGCAGCCCTCTAGCGCACCCCTACAATGAGCAGTTCTTC. Its protein is CASSPLAHPYNEQFF. The variable domain in full, completed from reference TRBV7-2 and TRBJ2-1, reads GAGVSQSPSNKVTEKGKDVELRCDPISGHTALYWYRQSLGQGLEFLIYFQGNSAPDKSGLPSDRFSAERTGGSVSTLTIQRTQQEDSAVYLCASSPLAHPYNEQFFGPGTRLTVL.

This clonotype has at least ten counts. The chain carries TRBV7-9 and TRBJ2-3; tentative D call: TRBD1 (5 bases). The CDR3 has 14 amino acids. The V end was cut by 10 bases, the J end by 4 bases, with 18 bases between. Per the germline V gene, CDR1 is SEHNR and CDR2 is FQNEAQ (reference sequence). For the CDR3, the DNA is TGTGCCACCAAACAGGCAGTAGTCGCAGATACGCAGTATTTT. This gives the protein CATKQAVVADTQYF.

This clonotype was observed many times. The chain recombines TRBV20-1 with TRBJ2-1, with TRBD2 matching 10 bases. CDR3 length equals 15 residues. The germline V gene has CDR1 DFQATT and CDR2 SNEGSKA (reference sequence). J was trimmed by 7 bases and V by 0 bases; bases with no gene match: 6. CDR3 amino acids: CSARDSSGRGNEQFF. The CDR3 nucleotides are TGCAGTGCTAGAGATTCGAGCGGGAGGGGGAATGAGCAGTTCTTC.

The chain recombines TRBV27 with TRBJ1-4; no definite D call. The CDR3 contains 15 residues. V dropped 3 bases and J dropped 0 bases, with 8 bases sitting between them. Per the germline V gene, CDR1 is MNHEY and CDR2 is SMNVEV (reference sequence). The CDR3 loop is CASSLRDATNEKLFF. Written as DNA, the CDR3 is TGTGCCAGCAGTTTGAGGGATGCAACTAATGAAAAACTGTTTTTT.

This clonotype was counted a few times. This chain joins TRBV12-3 or TRBV12-4 and TRBJ2-3; TRBD2 matches at 13 bases. The CDR3 is 16 amino acids. V was pared by 6 bases and J by 2 bases, with 5 bases of the junction left unmatched. DNA of the CDR3: TGTGCCAGCAGCAAGGGACTAGCGGGGAACACAGATACGCAGTATTTT. It yields the protein CASSKGLAGNTDTQYF.

The V and J genes are TRBV10-3 and TRBJ2-1; TRBD2 aligns across 9 bases. The CDR3 loop spans 15 amino acids. Trimming at V came to 4 bases and at J to 8 bases, leaving 9 bases not matched to a gene. The germline gives CDR1 ENHRY, CDR2 SYGVKD. This chain's CDR3 is CAISGVAGEAHEQFF. The CDR3 coding sequence is TGTGCCATCAGTGGAGTAGCGGGGGAAGCCCATGAGCAGTTCTTC.

The V and J genes are TRBV25-1 and TRBJ2-6; D is ambiguous. Germline V lookup: CDR1 MGHDK, CDR2 SYGVNS. V lost 8 bases, J lost 2 bases, and 7 bases lay in between. The CDR3 is made up of 13 amino acids. The CDR3, as DNA: TGTGCCAGCGAGTGGGCTGGGGCCAACGTCCTGACTTTC. It translates to CASEWAGANVLTF.

On this clonotype itself: This may arise from a read error, as a much more abundant clone is one base away. V usage is TRBV7-2 and J usage is TRBJ2-7; TRBD1 might be the D (5 bases). Germline values: CDR1 SGHTA, CDR2 FQGNSA. Trimming took off 4 bases at V and 2 bases at J, with 12 bases between the two ends. CDR3 length: 14 amino acids. CDR3 region: CASSSRVRAYEQYF. As DNA, the CDR3 is TGTGCCAGCAGCTCAAGGGTCAGGGCCTACGAGCAGTACTTC.

The V and J genes are TRBV9 and TRBJ2-5, with 7 bases that match TRBD2. The CDR3 length is 14 residues. Germline V lookup: CDR1 SGDLS, CDR2 YYNGEE. Trimming removed 3 bases from V and 2 bases from J; junction bases left unmatched: 4. The CDR3 spells CASSAGTIQETQYF. In DNA form, the CDR3 reads TGTGCCAGCAGCGCAGGGACTATACAAGAGACCCAGTACTTC.

This sequence joins TRBV3-1 and TRBJ2-3, with unresolved D. The V and J ends lost 1 base and 2 bases respectively, with 10 bases between them. The germline CDR1 and CDR2 sequences are LGHDT and YNNKEL (reference sequence). The CDR3 runs 15 residues. The CDR3 protein is CASSQVLIHTDTQYF. DNA of the CDR3: TGTGCCAGCAGCCAAGTCCTAATACACACAGATACGCAGTATTTT.

The rearrangement joins TRBV7-9 to TRBJ1-2; D remains unclear. CDR1 is SEHNR, CDR2 FQNEAQ, per germline (reference sequence). There are 17 residues in the CDR3. V was clipped by 4 bases and J by 0 bases, with 18 bases between them. CDR3 protein: CASSSMPFGQPNYGYTF. The CDR3 DNA reads as TGTGCCAGCAGCTCAATGCCCTTTGGGCAGCCTAACTATGGCTACACCTTC.

This clonotype has ten or more counts. This chain uses TRBV4-2 with TRBJ2-7; no reliable D call. Germline lookup yields CDR1 LGHNA and CDR2 YNFKEQ. The CDR3 consists of 13 residues. Trimming stripped 0 bases from V and 3 bases from J, with 6 bases between. The CDR3 region is CASSQDALYEQYF. CDR3 bases: TGTGCCAGCAGCCAAGATGCCCTCTACGAGCAGTACTTC.